These 7 T cell receptor beta chains were all obtained from the same sample, sequenced in a study of T-cell memory formation after mild COVID-19. TCRdb called the 5' RACE reads again in MiXCR, with one record for every CDR3 protein. This sample yields about 560,000 distinct CDR3 sequences, of which 15% to 20% are seen a single time; more than 10% belongs to the top ten. The source material was PBMCs or a T cell subset sorted from them (not recorded which). The origin of the receptors is an adult woman who had mild COVID-19 (a few samples of this study predate the infection). Cell type and time point are not known.

This clonotype was observed at least ten times. This chain joins TRBV5-6 and TRBJ2-3; perhaps TRBD2 as D (5 bases). The germline V gene has CDR1 SGHDT and CDR2 YYEEEE. The CDR3 has 15 amino acids. Trimming removed 0 bases at V and 1 base at J, with 9 bases between. CDR3 nucleotides: TGTGCCAGCAGCTTGGTTGGGAGAGGCACAGATACGCAGTATTTT. This codes for CASSLVGRGTDTQYF.

This chain links TRBV5-1 with TRBJ1-6; D is possibly TRBD1 (6 bases). Germline CDR1 is SGHRS and CDR2 is YFSETQ. The CDR3 spans 14 residues. Trimming left V 7 bases short and J 7 bases short, with 15 bases between. CDR3 sequence (DNA): TGCGCCAGCCGAATCCGGGACAAGAATTCACCCCTCCACTTT. This gives the protein CASRIRDKNSPLHF.

V is TRBV4-1 and J is TRBJ1-2, with TRBD1 identical over 10 bases. Germline CDR1 reads MGHRA; CDR2 reads YSYEKL. V lost 3 bases to trimming and J lost 4 bases; unmatched junction nucleotides: 8. This CDR3 has 16 residues. The CDR3 region is CASSQTGTGDRYGYTF. CDR3 bases: TGCGCCAGCAGCCAGACCGGGACAGGGGACCGCTATGGCTACACCTTC.

A few counts support this clonotype. CDR3 in amino acids: CATQPGTESSYEQYF. The CDR3 nucleotides read TGTGCCACCCAGCCCGGGACAGAGAGCTCCTACGAGCAGTACTTC. The chain is built from TRBV15 and TRBJ2-7, with 7 bases fitting TRBD1. The CDR3 is 15 residues long. V was clipped by 8 bases and J by 0 bases; unmatched bases: 10. Germline values: CDR1 LNHNV, CDR2 YYDKDF (reference sequence).

The chain couples TRBV6-5 to TRBJ2-5, with D perhaps matching TRBD1 (5 bases). The length of the CDR3 is 14 residues. With 1 base removed from V and 2 bases from J, the gap between germline ends came to 8 bases. Germline-derived CDR1 and CDR2 are MNHEY and SVGAGI. As DNA, the CDR3 is TGTGCCAGCAGTTACTATCCAGGGCAAGAGACCCAGTACTTC. Protein: CASSYYPGQETQYF.

J is TRBJ1-1 and V is TRBV2; D not certain. Germline CDR1 reads SNHLY; CDR2 reads FYNNEI. The CDR3 spans 14 residues. Trimming pared 2 bases from V and 1 base from J, leaving 8 bases between. The CDR3 here is CASSEQQRNTEAFF. As DNA, the CDR3 is TGTGCCAGCAGTGAACAACAGCGGAACACTGAAGCTTTCTTT.

The rearrangement joins TRBV6-6 to TRBJ2-1, with 8 bases matching TRBD1. Looked up from germline, CDR1 is MNHNY and CDR2 is SVGAGI (reference sequence). Unmatched junction bases numbered 5, after V lost 0 bases and J lost 13 bases. This CDR3 is 13 amino acids long. For the CDR3, the DNA is TGTGCCAGCAGTTACTCAGACAGGGGAAATCAGTTCTTC. It is translated as CASSYSDRGNQFF.